This TCR beta chain stems from a study of T-cell memory formation after mild COVID-19. Turning to the study itself: TCR clusters were mostly confined to one donor each.

V was trimmed by 4 bases and J by 2 bases, leaving 13 bases between them. The CDR3 totals 15 residues. Germline CDR1 and CDR2: SGHTA and FQGTGA. MiXCR, applied by TCRdb to the 5' RACE reads, yields one record per CDR3 protein. This table has about 400,000 distinct CDR3 sequences, around 24% appearing once. The chain is built from TRBV7-3 and TRBJ2-3, with no clear D. The clonotype was recovered from an adult woman who had mild COVID-19 (a few samples of this study predate the infection). Cell type and time point are not known. The material sequenced was PBMCs or a T cell subset sorted from them (not recorded which). In DNA form, the CDR3 reads TGTGCCAGCAGCTCTCGCGGCGGTGACACAGATACGCAGTATTTT. Encoded protein: CASSSRGGDTDTQYF. The full variable domain, rest sourced from reference TRBV7-3 and TRBJ2-3, is GAGVSQTPSNKVTEKGKYVELRCDPISGHTALYWYRQSLGQGPEFLIYFQGTGAADDSGLPNDRFFAVRPEGSVSTLKIQRTERGDSAVYLCASSSRGGDTDTQYFGPGTRLTVL.